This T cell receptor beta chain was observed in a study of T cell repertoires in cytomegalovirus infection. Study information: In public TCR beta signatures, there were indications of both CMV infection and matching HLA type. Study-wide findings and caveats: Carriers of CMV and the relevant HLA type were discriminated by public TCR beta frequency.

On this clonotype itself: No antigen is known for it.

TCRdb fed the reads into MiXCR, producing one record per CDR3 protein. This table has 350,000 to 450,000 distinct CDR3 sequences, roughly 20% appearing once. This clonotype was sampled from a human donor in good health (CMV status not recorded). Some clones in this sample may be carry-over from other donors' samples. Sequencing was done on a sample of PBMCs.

The CDR3 coding sequence is TGTGCCAGCAGCAGAATCGACGCGAACACCGGGGAGCTGTTTTTT. It specifies CASSRIDANTGELFF. The gene calls are TRBV6-2 or TRBV6-3 and TRBJ2-2; D unclear. Between the trimmed V and J ends, which lost 6 bases and 0 bases, there was a span of 11 bases. Germline V CDR1 and CDR2: MNHEY, SVGEGT. The length of the CDR3 is 15 residues.